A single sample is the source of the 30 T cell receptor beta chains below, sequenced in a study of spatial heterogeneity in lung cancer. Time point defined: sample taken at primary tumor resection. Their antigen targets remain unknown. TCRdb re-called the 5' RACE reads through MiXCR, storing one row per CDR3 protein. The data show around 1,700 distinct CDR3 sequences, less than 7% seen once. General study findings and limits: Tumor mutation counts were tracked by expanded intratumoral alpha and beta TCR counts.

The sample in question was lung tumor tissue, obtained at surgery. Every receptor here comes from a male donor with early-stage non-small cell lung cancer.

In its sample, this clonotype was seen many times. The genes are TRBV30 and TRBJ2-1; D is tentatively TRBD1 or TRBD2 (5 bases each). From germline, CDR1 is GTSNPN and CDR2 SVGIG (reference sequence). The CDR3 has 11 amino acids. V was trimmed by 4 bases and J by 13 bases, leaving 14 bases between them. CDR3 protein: CAWNDGAAQFF. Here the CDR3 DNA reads TGTGCCTGGAACGACGGGGCCGCCCAGTTCTTC.

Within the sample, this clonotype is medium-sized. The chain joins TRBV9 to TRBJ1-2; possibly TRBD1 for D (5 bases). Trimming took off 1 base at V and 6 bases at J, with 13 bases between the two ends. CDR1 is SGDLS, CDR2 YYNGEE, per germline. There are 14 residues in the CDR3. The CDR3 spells CASSVRRTGHGYTF. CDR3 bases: TGTGCCAGCAGCGTACGGAGGACGGGGCATGGCTACACCTTC.

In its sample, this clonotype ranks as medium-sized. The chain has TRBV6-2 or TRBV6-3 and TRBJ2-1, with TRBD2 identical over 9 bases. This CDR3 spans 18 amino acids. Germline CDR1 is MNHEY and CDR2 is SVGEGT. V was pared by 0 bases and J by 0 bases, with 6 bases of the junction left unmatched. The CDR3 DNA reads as TGTGCCAGCAGTTACTCGACTAGCGGACTAAGCTCCTACAATGAGCAGTTCTTC. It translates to CASSYSTSGLSSYNEQFF.

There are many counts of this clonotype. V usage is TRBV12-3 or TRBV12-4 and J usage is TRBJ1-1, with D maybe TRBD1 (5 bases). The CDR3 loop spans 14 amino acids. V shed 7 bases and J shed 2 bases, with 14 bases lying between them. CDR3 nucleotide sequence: TGTGCCAGCACCCGATTCGGGGGAAACACTGAAGCTTTCTTT. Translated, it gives CASTRFGGNTEAFF.

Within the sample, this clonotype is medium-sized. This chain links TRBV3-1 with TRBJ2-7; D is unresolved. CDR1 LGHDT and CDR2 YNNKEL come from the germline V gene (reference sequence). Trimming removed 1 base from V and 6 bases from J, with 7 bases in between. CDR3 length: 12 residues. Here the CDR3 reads CASSQVRREQYF. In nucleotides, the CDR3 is TGTGCCAGCAGCCAAGTCCGTCGCGAGCAGTACTTC.

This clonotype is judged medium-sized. The chain's CDR3 is CASREAEISYEQYF. The CDR3 bases are TGTGCCAGCCGGGAAGCAGAAATCTCCTACGAGCAGTACTTC. The rearrangement uses TRBV2 and TRBJ2-7; perhaps TRBD2 as D (5 bases). Germline V gene sequence: CDR1 SNHLY, CDR2 FYNNEI. The CDR3 is 14 residues long. Trimming cost V 8 bases and J 0 bases, with 14 bases left between them.

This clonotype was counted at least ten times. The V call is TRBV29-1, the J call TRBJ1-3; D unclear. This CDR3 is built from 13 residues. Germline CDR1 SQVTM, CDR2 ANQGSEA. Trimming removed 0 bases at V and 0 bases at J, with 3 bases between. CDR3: CSVEEYSGNTIYF. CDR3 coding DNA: TGCAGCGTTGAAGAGTACTCTGGAAACACCATATATTTT. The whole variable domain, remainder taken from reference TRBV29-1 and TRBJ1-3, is SAVISQKPSRDICQRGTSLTIQCQVDSQVTMMFWYRQQPGQSLTLIATANQGSEATYESGFVIDKFPISRPNLTFSTLTVSNMSPEDSSIYLCSVEEYSGNTIYFGEGSWLTVV.

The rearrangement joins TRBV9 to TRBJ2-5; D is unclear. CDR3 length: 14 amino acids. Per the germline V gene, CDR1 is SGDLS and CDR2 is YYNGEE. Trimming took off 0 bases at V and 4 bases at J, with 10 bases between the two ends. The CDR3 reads CASSVGLWGETQYF. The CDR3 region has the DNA TGTGCCAGCAGCGTAGGACTTTGGGGAGAGACCCAGTACTTC.

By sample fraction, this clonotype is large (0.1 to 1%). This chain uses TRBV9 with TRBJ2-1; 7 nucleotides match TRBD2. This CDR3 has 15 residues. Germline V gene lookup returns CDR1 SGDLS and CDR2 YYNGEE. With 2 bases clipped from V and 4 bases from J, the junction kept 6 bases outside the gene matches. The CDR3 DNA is TGTGCCAGCAGCGTCCGGGACTACTTATACAATGAGCAGTTCTTC. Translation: CASSVRDYLYNEQFF.

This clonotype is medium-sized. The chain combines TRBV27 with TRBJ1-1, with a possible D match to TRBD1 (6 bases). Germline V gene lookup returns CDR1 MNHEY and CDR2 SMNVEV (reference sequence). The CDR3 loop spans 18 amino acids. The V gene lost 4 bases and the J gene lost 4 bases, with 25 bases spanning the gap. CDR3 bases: TGTGCCAGCAGTTCACACTTCCTGGGCAGGGGAGGAGGCACTGAAGCTTTCTTT. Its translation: CASSSHFLGRGGGTEAFF.

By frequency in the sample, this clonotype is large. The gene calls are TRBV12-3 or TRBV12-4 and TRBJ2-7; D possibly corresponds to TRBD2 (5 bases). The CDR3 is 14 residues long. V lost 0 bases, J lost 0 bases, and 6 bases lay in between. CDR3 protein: CASSLAGVSYEQYF. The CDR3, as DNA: TGTGCCAGCAGTTTAGCGGGAGTCTCCTACGAGCAGTACTTC.

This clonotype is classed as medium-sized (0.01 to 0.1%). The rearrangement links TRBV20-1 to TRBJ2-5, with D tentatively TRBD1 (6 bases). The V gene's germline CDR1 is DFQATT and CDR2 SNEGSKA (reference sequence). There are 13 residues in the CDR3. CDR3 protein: CRLGRGTQETQYF. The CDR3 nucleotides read TGCAGGCTAGGAAGGGGGACCCAAGAGACCCAGTACTTC.

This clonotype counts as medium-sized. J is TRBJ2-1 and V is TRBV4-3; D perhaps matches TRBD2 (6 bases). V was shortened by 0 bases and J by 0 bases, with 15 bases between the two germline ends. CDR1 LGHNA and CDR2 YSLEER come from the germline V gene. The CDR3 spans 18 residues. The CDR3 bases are TGCGCCAGCAGCCAAGATACTCGCGGGGCGAGCTCCTACAATGAGCAGTTCTTC. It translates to CASSQDTRGASSYNEQFF.

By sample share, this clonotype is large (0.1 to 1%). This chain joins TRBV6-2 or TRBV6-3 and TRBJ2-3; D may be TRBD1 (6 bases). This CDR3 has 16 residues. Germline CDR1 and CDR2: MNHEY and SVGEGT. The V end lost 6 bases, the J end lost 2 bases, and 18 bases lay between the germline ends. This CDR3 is CASSRGQTQITDTQYF. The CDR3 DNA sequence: TGTGCCAGCAGCCGCGGACAGACCCAGATCACAGATACGCAGTATTTT.

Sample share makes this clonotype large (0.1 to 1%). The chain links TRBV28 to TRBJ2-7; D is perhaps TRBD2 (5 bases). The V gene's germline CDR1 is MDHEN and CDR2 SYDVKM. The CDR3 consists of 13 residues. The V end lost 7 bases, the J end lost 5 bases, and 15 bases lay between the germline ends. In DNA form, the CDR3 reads TGTGCCAGCAATCGGAACCCAGCGGACGAGCAGTACTTC. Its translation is CASNRNPADEQYF. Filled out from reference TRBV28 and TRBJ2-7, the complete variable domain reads DVKVTQSSRYLVKRTGEKVFLECVQDMDHENMFWYRQDPGLGLRLIYFSYDVKMKEKGDIPEGYSVSREKKERFSLILESASTNQTSMYLCASNRNPADEQYFGPGTRLTVT.

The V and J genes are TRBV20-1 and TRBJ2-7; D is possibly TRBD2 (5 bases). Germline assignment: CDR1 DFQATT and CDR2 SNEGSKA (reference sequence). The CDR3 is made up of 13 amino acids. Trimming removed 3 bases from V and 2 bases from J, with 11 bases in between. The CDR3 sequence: CSASSSSPYEQYF. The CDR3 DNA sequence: TGCAGTGCTAGTTCTAGCAGCCCCTACGAGCAGTACTTC.

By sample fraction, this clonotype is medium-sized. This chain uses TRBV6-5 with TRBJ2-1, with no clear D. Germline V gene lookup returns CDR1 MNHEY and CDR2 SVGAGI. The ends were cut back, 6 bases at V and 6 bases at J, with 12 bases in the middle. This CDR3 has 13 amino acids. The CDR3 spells CASSPVGFNEQFF. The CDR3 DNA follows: TGTGCCAGCAGCCCCGTGGGGTTCAATGAGCAGTTCTTC.

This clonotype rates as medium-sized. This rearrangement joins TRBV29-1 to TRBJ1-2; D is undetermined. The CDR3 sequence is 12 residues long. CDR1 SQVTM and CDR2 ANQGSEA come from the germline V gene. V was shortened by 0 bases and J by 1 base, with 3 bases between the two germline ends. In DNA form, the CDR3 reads TGCAGCGTTGAAGACAATAACTATGGCTACACCTTC. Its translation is CSVEDNNYGYTF.

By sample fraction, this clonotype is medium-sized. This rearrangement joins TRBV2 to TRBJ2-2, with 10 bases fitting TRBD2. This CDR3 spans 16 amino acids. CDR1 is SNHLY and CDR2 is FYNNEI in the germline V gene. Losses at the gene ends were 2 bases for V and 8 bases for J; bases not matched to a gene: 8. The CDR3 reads CASSEPSGGYDGELFF. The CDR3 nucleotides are TGTGCCAGCAGTGAACCTAGCGGGGGCTACGATGGGGAGCTGTTTTTT.

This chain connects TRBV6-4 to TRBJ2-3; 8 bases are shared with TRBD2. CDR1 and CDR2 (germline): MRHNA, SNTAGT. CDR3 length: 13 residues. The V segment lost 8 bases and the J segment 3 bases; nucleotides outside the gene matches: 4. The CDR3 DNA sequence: TGTGCCAGCTCAGAGCGGGAGACAGATACGCAGTATTTT. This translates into CASSERETDTQYF.

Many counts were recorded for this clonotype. The CDR3 nucleotides read TGTGCCAGCCAGGTGCAGGGGGCTGTCGATGAGCAGTTCTTC. Protein sequence: CASQVQGAVDEQFF. The chain has TRBV2 and TRBJ2-1; TRBD1 agrees at 8 bases. After removal of 8 bases from V and 8 bases from J, the junction contained 11 bases not matched to a gene. Looked up from germline, CDR1 is SNHLY and CDR2 is FYNNEI. This CDR3 has 14 amino acids.

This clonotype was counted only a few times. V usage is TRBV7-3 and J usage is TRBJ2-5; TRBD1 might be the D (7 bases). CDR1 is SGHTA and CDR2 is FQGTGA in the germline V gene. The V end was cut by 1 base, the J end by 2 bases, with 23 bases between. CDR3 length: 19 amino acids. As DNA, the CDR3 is TGTGCCAGCAGCTTAATATCCGCGGGGCTTCGACAGGGACAAGAGACCCAGTACTTC. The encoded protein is CASSLISAGLRQGQETQYF.

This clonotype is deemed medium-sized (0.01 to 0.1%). The CDR3 loop reads CASSSQGVSQETQYF. CDR3 DNA: TGTGCCAGCAGCTCACAGGGGGTCTCCCAAGAGACCCAGTACTTC. The rearrangement joins TRBV9 to TRBJ2-5, with 8 bases matching TRBD1. The CDR3 contains 15 residues. V lost 4 bases and J lost 1; bases outside the gene matches: 6. The germline V gene encodes CDR1 SGDLS and CDR2 YYNGEE.

The CDR3 is CASSLGQNTDTQYF. CDR3 DNA sequence: TGTGCCAGCAGCTTAGGACAGAACACAGATACGCAGTATTTT. This chain uses TRBV7-8 with TRBJ2-3, with D possibly matching TRBD1 (5 bases). The V end was cut by 1 base, the J end by 2 bases, with 7 bases between. This CDR3 region has 14 residues. Germline values: CDR1 SGHVS, CDR2 FQNEAQ. Using reference TRBV7-8 and TRBJ2-3 for the parts outside the CDR3, the full variable domain is GAGVSQSPRYKVAKRGQDVALRCDPISGHVSLFWYQQALGQGPEFLTYFQNEAQLDKSGLPSDRFFAERPEGSVSTLKIQRTQQEDSAVYLCASSLGQNTDTQYFGPGTRLTVL.

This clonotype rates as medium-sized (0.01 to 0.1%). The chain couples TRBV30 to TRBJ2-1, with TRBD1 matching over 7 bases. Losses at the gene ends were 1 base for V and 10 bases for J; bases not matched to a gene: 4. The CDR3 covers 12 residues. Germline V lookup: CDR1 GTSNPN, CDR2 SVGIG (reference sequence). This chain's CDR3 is CAWSGQGGEQFF. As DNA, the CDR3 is TGTGCCTGGAGTGGACAGGGTGGAGAGCAGTTCTTC. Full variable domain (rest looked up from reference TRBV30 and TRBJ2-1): SQTIHQWPATLVQPVGSPLSLECTVEGTSNPNLYWYRQAAGRGLQLLFYSVGIGQISSEVPQNLSASRPQDRQFILSSKKLLLSDSGFYLCAWSGQGGEQFFGPGTRLTVL.

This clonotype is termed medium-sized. This CDR3 is CASSPLQGPNYGYTF. CDR3 sequence (DNA): TGTGCCAGCTCACCACTACAGGGACCTAACTATGGCTACACCTTC. V usage is TRBV18 and J usage is TRBJ1-2; TRBD1 might be the D (6 bases). V gave up 1 base and J gave up 0 bases, with 9 bases separating them. Germline V gene data show CDR1 as KGHSH and CDR2 as LQKENI. CDR3 length: 15 amino acids.

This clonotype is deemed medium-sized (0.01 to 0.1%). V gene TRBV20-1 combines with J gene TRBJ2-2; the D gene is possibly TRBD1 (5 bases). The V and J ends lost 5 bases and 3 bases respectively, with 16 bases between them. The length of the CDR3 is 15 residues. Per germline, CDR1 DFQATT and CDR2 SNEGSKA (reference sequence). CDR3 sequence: CSARNPARDTGELFF. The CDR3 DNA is TGCAGTGCTCGTAACCCCGCCAGGGACACCGGGGAGCTGTTTTTT.

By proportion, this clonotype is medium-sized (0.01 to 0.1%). CDR3 DNA sequence: TGTGCCAGCAGCCCCAGTACGTCCAATGAGCAGTTCTTC. Protein sequence: CASSPSTSNEQFF. The chain employs TRBV9 and TRBJ2-1; no clear D. The CDR3 runs to 13 residues. The V end was cut by 4 bases, the J end by 6 bases, with 11 bases between. CDR1 is SGDLS and CDR2 is YYNGEE in the germline V gene.

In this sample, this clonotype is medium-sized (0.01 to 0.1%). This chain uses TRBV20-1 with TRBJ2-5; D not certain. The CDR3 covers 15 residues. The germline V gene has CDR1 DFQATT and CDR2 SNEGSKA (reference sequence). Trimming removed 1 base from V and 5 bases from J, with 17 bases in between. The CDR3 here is CSARAPERTRETQYF. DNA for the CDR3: TGCAGTGCTAGAGCCCCAGAAAGAACGAGGGAGACCCAGTACTTC.

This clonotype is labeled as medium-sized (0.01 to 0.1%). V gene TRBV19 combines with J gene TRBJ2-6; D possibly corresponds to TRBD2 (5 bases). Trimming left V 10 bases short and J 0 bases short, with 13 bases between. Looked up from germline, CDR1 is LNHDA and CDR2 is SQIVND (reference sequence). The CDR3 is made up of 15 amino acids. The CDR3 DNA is TGTGCCACTGGCGCGGGCTACTCTGGGGCCAACGTCCTGACTTTC. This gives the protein CATGAGYSGANVLTF. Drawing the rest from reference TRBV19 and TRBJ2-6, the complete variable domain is DGGITQSPKYLFRKEGQNVTLSCEQNLNHDAMYWYRQDPGQGLRLIYYSQIVNDFQKGDIAEGYSVSREKKESFPLTVTSAQKNPTAFYLCATGAGYSGANVLTFGAGSRLTVL.